Shown below are 21 T cell receptor beta chains from a single sample sequenced in a study of T cell responses to AZD1222 COVID-19 vaccine. Here immunoSEQ multiplex PCR was the method, and the copy in TCRdb shows in-frame clones only, minus some. The sample has 120,000 to 150,000 clones, about 92% seen once. The specimen comprised peripheral blood, sampled on day 0 of AZD1222 vaccination. Receptors were obtained from an adult in good health.

V usage is TRBV12-3 or TRBV12-4 and J usage is TRBJ1-1; maybe TRBD1 (6 bases). Between the trimmed V and J ends, which lost 6 bases and 6 bases, there was a span of 14 bases. The CDR3 runs to 13 residues. The CDR3 sequence: CASSRNRGAEAFF. The CDR3 DNA reads TGTGCCAGCAGCCGAAATAGGGGGGCTGAAGCTTTCTTT.

This chain links TRBV25-1 with TRBJ1-5; 8 bases are shared with TRBD1. Germline V lookup: CDR1 MGHDK, CDR2 SYGVNS. Germline trimming cut 6 bases from V and 2 bases from J; bases unmatched to any gene: 3. The CDR3 sequence is 14 residues long. The CDR3 bases are TGTGCCAGCAGCGGACAGGGCCGCAATCAGCCCCAGCATTTT. Translation gives CASSGQGRNQPQHF.

The rearrangement links TRBV7-2 to TRBJ1-1; D ambiguous. The germline V and J ends were trimmed by 1 base and 3 bases, with 12 bases remaining between them. The germline V gene has CDR1 SGHTA and CDR2 FQGNSA. The CDR3 has 15 residues. This CDR3 is CASSLESEVYTEAFF. In DNA form, the CDR3 reads TGTGCCAGCAGCTTAGAGTCAGAGGTGTACACTGAAGCTTTCTTT.

The chain is built from TRBV2 and TRBJ1-5, with D unclear. The germline V and J ends were trimmed by 7 bases and 0 bases, with 7 bases remaining between them. The CDR3 is 13 residues long. Germline-derived CDR1 and CDR2 are SNHLY and FYNNEI. The CDR3 DNA reads as TGTGCCAGCAATCGAGATAGCAATCAGCCCCAGCATTTT. The encoded protein is CASNRDSNQPQHF.

The chain couples TRBV4-1 to TRBJ2-5; tentative D call: TRBD2 (5 bases). CDR1 MGHRA and CDR2 YSYEKL come from the germline V gene. The CDR3 totals 15 residues. V lost 2 bases and J lost 4, with 14 bases in between. The CDR3, as DNA: TGCGCCAGCAGCCAACCCCCGACTGGAGGAGAGACCCAGTACTTC. Translation: CASSQPPTGGETQYF.

The V gene is TRBV6-6, the J gene TRBJ2-1; TRBD2 agrees at 10 bases. CDR1 is MNHNY and CDR2 is SVGAGI in the germline V gene (reference sequence). V trimming: 5 bases; J trimming: 4 bases; junction bases outside the gene matches: 11. The CDR3 length is 17 residues. The DNA of the CDR3 is TGTGCCAGCAGTCCCTCTACACTAGCGGGGTCATACAATGAGCAGTTCTTC. Its translation: CASSPSTLAGSYNEQFF.

The chain employs TRBV25-1 and TRBJ1-2; possible D gene TRBD1, 6 bases. The V gene lost 3 bases and the J gene lost 2 bases, with 10 bases spanning the gap. CDR1 and CDR2 (germline): MGHDK, SYGVNS. The CDR3 totals 14 residues. The CDR3 reads CASSESQGNYGYTF. The CDR3 DNA is TGTGCCAGCAGTGAGTCCCAGGGGAACTATGGCTACACCTTC.

The chain couples TRBV7-9 to TRBJ1-2, with unresolved D. This CDR3 spans 10 amino acids. V dropped 4 bases and J dropped 6 bases, with 3 bases sitting between them. Germline V gives CDR1 SEHNR, CDR2 FQNEAQ (reference sequence). This CDR3 reads CASSSDGYTF. CDR3 nucleotide sequence: TGTGCCAGCAGCTCTGATGGCTACACCTTC.

This clone has only a few counts. This rearrangement joins TRBV6-4 to TRBJ1-5, with D hard to call. Trimming removed 3 bases at V and 4 bases at J, with 13 bases between. This CDR3 contains 15 residues. The germline V gene encodes CDR1 MRHNA and CDR2 SNTAGT. The DNA for the CDR3 is TGTGCCAGCAGTGAAAGGGCTGGTTCTAATCAGCCCCAGCATTTT. Its protein product is CASSERAGSNQPQHF.

J is TRBJ1-1 and V is TRBV5-5; perhaps TRBD1 as D (6 bases). Between the trimmed V and J ends, which lost 4 bases and 0 bases, there was a span of 10 bases. Looked up from germline, CDR1 is SGHKS and CDR2 is YYEKEE (reference sequence). The CDR3 has 14 residues. In nucleotides, the CDR3 is TGTGCCAGCAGCCAGGACAGTTTGAACACTGAAGCTTTCTTT. Encoded protein: CASSQDSLNTEAFF.

The rearrangement links TRBV20-1 to TRBJ1-1; D might be TRBD1 (5 bases). CDR1 and CDR2 from the germline V gene are DFQATT and SNEGSKA (reference sequence). CDR3 length: 12 amino acids. The V and J ends lost 3 bases and 4 bases respectively, with 9 bases between them. The CDR3 loop reads CSASSRVTEAFF. The CDR3 nucleotides are TGCAGTGCTAGTTCCAGGGTCACTGAAGCTTTCTTT.

The chain recombines TRBV27 with TRBJ1-2; TRBD1 matches 7 bases. Germline loops: CDR1 MNHEY, CDR2 SMNVEV (reference sequence). After removal of 0 bases from V and 1 base from J, the junction contained 2 bases not matched to a gene. The CDR3 loop spans 15 amino acids. The CDR3 protein is CASSLSGQHNYGYTF. The DNA of the CDR3 is TGTGCCAGCAGTTTATCGGGACAGCATAACTATGGCTACACCTTC.

DNA for the CDR3: TGTGCCAGCTCACCGGCAGGAGCCTATAGCAATCAGCCCCAGCATTTT. This encodes CASSPAGAYSNQPQHF. V is TRBV18 and J is TRBJ1-5; unclear D gene. Germline CDR1 is KGHSH and CDR2 is LQKENI. V lost 3 bases to trimming and J lost 0 bases, with 12 bases between them. The CDR3 loop spans 16 amino acids.

The rearrangement joins TRBV5-1 to TRBJ1-3, with no clear D. The CDR3 totals 17 residues. The germline CDR1 and CDR2 sequences are SGHRS and YFSETQ. Trimming removed 0 bases at V and 0 bases at J, with 13 bases between. CDR3 residues: CASSLDWAGSSGNTIYF. Here the CDR3 DNA reads TGCGCCAGCAGCTTGGATTGGGCTGGGAGCTCTGGAAACACCATATATTTT.

The gene calls are TRBV28 and TRBJ2-7; D is possibly TRBD2 (7 bases). The CDR3 is made up of 16 amino acids. V lost 3 bases to trimming and J lost 4 bases, with 19 bases between them. The germline gives CDR1 MDHEN, CDR2 SYDVKM. The CDR3 is CASSLPGAGAHYEQYF. The CDR3 DNA is TGTGCCAGCAGTTTGCCGGGGGCGGGGGCGCATTACGAGCAGTACTTC.

The chain links TRBV4-3 to TRBJ2-3, with 9 positions matching TRBD1. This CDR3 is 17 amino acids long. Germline V gene sequence: CDR1 LGHNA, CDR2 YSLEER. Germline trimming cut 0 bases from V and 9 bases from J; bases unmatched to any gene: 13. The CDR3 region has the DNA TGCGCCAGCAGCCAAGATCCTGGGACAGGGCCCTTTGCAACGCAGTATTTT. It codes for CASSQDPGTGPFATQYF.

The chain recombines TRBV5-1 with TRBJ2-7; 7 bases align to TRBD2. Germline lookup yields CDR1 SGHRS and CDR2 YFSETQ. After removal of 0 bases from V and 0 bases from J, the junction contained 6 bases not matched to a gene. The CDR3 sequence is 16 residues long. The CDR3 nucleotides read TGCGCCAGCAGCTTGGGGCTAGCGGAAAGCTCCTACGAGCAGTACTTC. Translated: CASSLGLAESSYEQYF.

The V gene is TRBV5-1, the J gene TRBJ2-1; 8 bases line up with TRBD2. The V segment lost 4 bases and the J segment 2 bases; nucleotides outside the gene matches: 11. CDR3 size: 17 residues. The germline gives CDR1 SGHRS, CDR2 YFSETQ. CDR3 region: CASSPYSGGAPYNEQFF. Here the CDR3 DNA reads TGCGCCAGCAGCCCGTACTCGGGGGGGGCCCCCTACAATGAGCAGTTCTTC.

CDR3 nucleotide sequence: TGTGCCAGTAGTACTCGCACCGGGGAGCTGTTTTTT. The encoded protein is CASSTRTGELFF. The chain uses TRBV19 and TRBJ2-2, with no clear D. The V end lost 4 bases, the J end lost 4 bases, and 4 bases lay between the germline ends. Germline lookup yields CDR1 LNHDA and CDR2 SQIVND (reference sequence). This CDR3 spans 12 amino acids.

The rearrangement uses TRBV28 and TRBJ2-5; 8 bases are shared with TRBD1. In germline, CDR1 is MDHEN, CDR2 SYDVKM. With V trimmed by 2 bases and J by 5 bases, 10 bases remained unmatched. This CDR3 comprises 16 residues. The CDR3 sequence: CASSLLSGRGPETQYF. The DNA for the CDR3 is TGTGCCAGCAGTTTACTCTCCGGCAGGGGGCCTGAGACCCAGTACTTC.

V is TRBV7-3 and J is TRBJ1-3, with unresolved D. CDR1 is SGHTA and CDR2 is FQGTGA in the germline V gene. Trimming took off 5 bases at V and 0 bases at J, with 11 bases between the two ends. This CDR3 has 15 residues. CDR3: CASSPDGSSGNTIYF. CDR3 coding DNA: TGTGCCAGCAGCCCGGACGGATCCTCTGGAAACACCATATATTTT.